This TCR beta chain was recovered during a study of CD8+ T cells in alopecia areata. The treatment denotes: oral pan-JAK inhibitor, 5-10 mg twice daily. The CDR3 has 13 residues. Trimming took 2 bases from V and 5 from J, leaving 12 bases between them. Germline CDR1 reads SQVTM; CDR2 reads ANQGSEA. It was cDNA, reverse transcribed from extracted RNA, that served as the sequencing template. Clones were read by immunoSEQ multiplex PCR, and TCRdb kept only the in-frame ones, dropping some. This table holds roughly 220,000 clones, 66% found once. This chain connects TRBV29-1 to TRBJ2-5; D is perhaps TRBD1 (6 bases). The sequence came from a human donor with alopecia areata. The material sequenced was CD4+ T cells sorted from blood, taken at approximately week 45, from a patient treated with tofacitinib. CDR3: CSVERTVRETQYF. For the CDR3, the DNA is TGCAGCGTTGAACGGACAGTGAGGGAGACCCAGTACTTC.